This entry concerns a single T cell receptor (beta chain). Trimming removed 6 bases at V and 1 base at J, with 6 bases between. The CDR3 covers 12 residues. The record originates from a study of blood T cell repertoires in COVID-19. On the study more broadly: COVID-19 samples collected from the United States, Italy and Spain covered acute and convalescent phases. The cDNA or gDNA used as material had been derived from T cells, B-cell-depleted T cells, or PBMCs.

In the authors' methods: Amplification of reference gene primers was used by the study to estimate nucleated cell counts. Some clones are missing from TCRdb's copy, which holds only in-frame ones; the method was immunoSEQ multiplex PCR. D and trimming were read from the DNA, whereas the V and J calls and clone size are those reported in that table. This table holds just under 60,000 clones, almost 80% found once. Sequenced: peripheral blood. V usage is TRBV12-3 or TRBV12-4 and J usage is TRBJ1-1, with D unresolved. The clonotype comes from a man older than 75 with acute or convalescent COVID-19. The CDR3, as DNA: TGTGCCAGCAGCCTGTGGAACACTGAAGCTTTCTTT. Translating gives CASSLWNTEAFF.